The 22 T cell receptor beta chains below come from one sample, sequenced in a study of shared clonotypes between healthy human individuals. The data were produced by immunoSEQ multiplex PCR, yet TCRdb's version contains in-frame clones alone and is incomplete. The profile shows 450,000 to 550,000 clones, about four fifths of them singletons. The sequencing sample was made of PBMCs. These receptors all stem from a woman aged 40 to 50 in good health. Some clones in this sample may be carry-over from other donors' samples.

The genes are TRBV9 and TRBJ2-5, with 7 bases aligning to TRBD2. Germline values: CDR1 SGDLS, CDR2 YYNGEE. V was pared by 3 bases and J by 4 bases, with 9 bases of the junction left unmatched. CDR3 length equals 15 residues. The CDR3 region has the DNA TGTGCCAGCAGCGAAAGAGGCGGGGGTGGAGAGACCCAGTACTTC. Encoded protein: CASSERGGGGETQYF.

The chain recombines TRBV7-9 with TRBJ1-4; D unresolved. Trimming took 1 base from V and 5 from J, leaving 14 bases between them. The CDR3 contains 16 residues. Germline V gives CDR1 SEHNR, CDR2 FQNEAQ (reference sequence). CDR3 region: CASSLGVTGDNEKLFF. CDR3 DNA: TGTGCCAGCAGCTTAGGCGTAACGGGAGACAATGAAAAACTGTTTTTT.

The CDR3: CASSINGHLNEKLFF. Here the CDR3 DNA reads TGTGCCAGTAGTATAAATGGCCACCTTAATGAAAAACTGTTTTTT. This chain links TRBV19 with TRBJ1-4; D ambiguous. There are 15 residues in the CDR3. V lost 2 bases and J 4 bases, leaving 11 bases between the germline ends. Looked up from germline, CDR1 is LNHDA and CDR2 is SQIVND (reference sequence).

The chain employs TRBV5-1 and TRBJ2-5, with 12 bases lining up with TRBD2. Germline CDR1 reads SGHRS; CDR2 reads YFSETQ. J gave up 1 base and V 3 bases, and 1 base lay outside the gene matches. The length of the CDR3 is 15 residues. As DNA, the CDR3 is TGCGCCAGCAGCTGGACTAGCGGGATCCAAGAGACCCAGTACTTC. Encoded protein: CASSWTSGIQETQYF.

The chain couples TRBV4-2 to TRBJ2-1; the match to TRBD2 covers 10 bases. This CDR3 contains 15 residues. J lost 7 bases, V lost 4 bases, and 7 bases had no gene match. CDR1 and CDR2 from the germline V gene are LGHNA and YNFKEQ. The CDR3 protein is CASSLEAGGYNEQFF. As DNA, the CDR3 is TGTGCCAGCAGCCTTGAAGCGGGAGGGTATAATGAGCAGTTCTTC.

This chain links TRBV19 with TRBJ2-7; D is possibly TRBD2 (6 bases). The V and J ends lost 5 bases and 7 bases respectively, with 21 bases between them. CDR1 and CDR2 from the germline V gene are LNHDA and SQIVND (reference sequence). The CDR3 length is 15 residues. CDR3 sequence reads: CASSGAAGMWREQYF. The CDR3 nucleotides are TGTGCCAGTAGTGGGGCGGCGGGAATGTGGCGGGAGCAGTACTTC.

The chain recombines TRBV7-3 with TRBJ2-1; D is uncertain. Looked up from germline, CDR1 is SGHTA and CDR2 is FQGTGA. Trimming shortened V by 3 bases and J by 10 bases, and 13 bases separated the two germline ends. The CDR3 spans 13 residues. DNA for the CDR3: TGTGCCAGCAGCTTTATTCCTTTGGGGGAGCAGTTCTTC. Its translation is CASSFIPLGEQFF.

This clone was counted a single time. The V gene is TRBV25-1, the J gene TRBJ1-1; D is ambiguous. The CDR3 loop spans 12 amino acids. CDR1 is MGHDK and CDR2 is SYGVNS in the germline V gene. With 4 bases removed from V and 2 bases from J, the gap between germline ends came to 5 bases. CDR3 loop: CASSGANTEAFF. The CDR3, as DNA: TGTGCCAGCAGTGGGGCAAACACTGAAGCTTTCTTT.

This rearrangement joins TRBV7-2 to TRBJ2-1, with D perhaps being TRBD1 or TRBD2 (5 bases each). This CDR3 has 13 residues. The germline V gene has CDR1 SGHTA and CDR2 FQGNSA. V lost 2 bases to trimming and J lost 7 bases, with 9 bases between them. The CDR3 spells CASSLTRENEQFF. The CDR3 bases are TGTGCCAGCAGCTTAACCAGGGAGAATGAGCAGTTCTTC.

The gene calls are TRBV28 and TRBJ1-3, with a possible D match to TRBD1 (5 bases). The CDR3 consists of 16 residues. Trimming pared 2 bases from V and 0 bases from J, leaving 11 bases between. The germline V gene has CDR1 MDHEN and CDR2 SYDVKM. The CDR3 bases are TGTGCCAGCAGTTTAGGAGGGGCCCCCTCTGGAAACACCATATATTTT. Amino acid sequence: CASSLGGAPSGNTIYF.

This chain joins TRBV9 and TRBJ2-1; TRBD2 matches at 9 bases. This CDR3 has 15 amino acids. Germline V CDR1 and CDR2: SGDLS, YYNGEE. Trimming at V came to 0 bases and at J to 5 bases, leaving 3 bases not matched to a gene. CDR3 loop: CASSVVAGVNNEQFF. The CDR3 DNA reads TGTGCCAGCAGCGTAGTAGCGGGAGTAAACAATGAGCAGTTCTTC.

The V gene is TRBV2, the J gene TRBJ2-3; tentative D call: TRBD2 (5 bases). Trimming took off 2 bases at V and 12 bases at J, with 21 bases between the two ends. This CDR3 is 15 amino acids long. The germline V gene encodes CDR1 SNHLY and CDR2 FYNNEI. CDR3 nucleotide sequence: TGTGCCAGCAGTGAAACTCACGCCACCCTAGCTCTCCAGTATTTT. It yields the protein CASSETHATLALQYF.

This clone appeared once. The chain couples TRBV28 to TRBJ2-7, with TRBD2 as a possible D gene (5 bases). The CDR3 is 12 amino acids. V was trimmed by 6 bases and J by 7 bases, leaving 13 bases between them. Germline assignment: CDR1 MDHEN and CDR2 SYDVKM. The CDR3 sequence is CASSLRGAEQYF. CDR3 bases: TGTGCCAGCAGCCTTCGGGGTGCGGAGCAGTACTTC.

The chain uses TRBV2 and TRBJ1-6, with TRBD1 as a possible D gene (5 bases). Deletions cut 2 bases from V and 0 bases from J, with 11 bases between. CDR3 length: 17 residues. CDR1 and CDR2 from the germline V gene are SNHLY and FYNNEI. The CDR3 DNA sequence: TGTGCCAGCAGTGAATTCGGGGGGAGCTCCTATAATTCACCCCTCCACTTT. Translating it yields CASSEFGGSSYNSPLHF.

For the CDR3, the DNA is TGTGCCAGCAGCTTAGGATCCTCTGGGGCCAACGTCCTGACTTTC. Its translation: CASSLGSSGANVLTF. The rearrangement links TRBV7-9 to TRBJ2-6; no definite D call. The V gene's germline CDR1 is SEHNR and CDR2 FQNEAQ (reference sequence). The V gene lost 1 base and the J gene lost 0 bases, with 4 bases spanning the gap. CDR3 length equals 15 residues.

V usage is TRBV5-1 and J usage is TRBJ2-1; 9 bases map to TRBD1. The junction had 6 bases not matched to a gene; V was cut back by 5 bases and J by 6 bases. Germline CDR1 is SGHRS and CDR2 is YFSETQ. The CDR3 consists of 14 residues. The DNA for the CDR3 is TGCGCCAGCAGTATGGGGACAGGGTTCAATGAGCAGTTCTTC. This translates into CASSMGTGFNEQFF. Filled out from reference TRBV5-1 and TRBJ2-1, the complete variable domain reads KAGVTQTPRYLIKTRGQQVTLSCSPISGHRSVSWYQQTPGQGLQFLFEYFSETQRNKGNFPGRFSGRQFSNSRSEMNVSTLELGDSALYLCASSMGTGFNEQFFGPGTRLTVL.

The chain joins TRBV9 to TRBJ2-5; D unclear. Trimming stripped 7 bases from V and 1 base from J, with 17 bases between. The CDR3 has 15 residues. Looked up from germline, CDR1 is SGDLS and CDR2 is YYNGEE. CDR3 coding DNA: TGTGCCAGCGCCACCTCAAGCGCGAGCCAAGAGACCCAGTACTTC. Residues: CASATSSASQETQYF.

V and J are TRBV7-2 and TRBJ2-1, with D maybe TRBD1 (6 bases). The length of the CDR3 is 15 residues. Germline V gives CDR1 SGHTA, CDR2 FQGNSA. Trimming took off 2 bases at V and 8 bases at J, with 16 bases between the two ends. The CDR3 region has the DNA TGTGCCAGCAGCTTATGGGGGCCCCCGGCGGATGAGCAGTTCTTC. This gives the protein CASSLWGPPADEQFF.

The gene calls are TRBV6-1 and TRBJ2-3; 8 positions match TRBD1. Germline V gene sequence: CDR1 MNHNS, CDR2 SASEGT. The CDR3 length is 16 residues. With V trimmed by 0 bases and J by 6 bases, 8 bases remained unmatched. CDR3 sequence: CASSEADRGSRDTQYF. CDR3 sequence (DNA): TGTGCCAGCAGTGAAGCAGACAGGGGCAGTCGGGATACGCAGTATTTT.

This clone was found a few times. This chain uses TRBV28 with TRBJ1-1, with a tentative D call TRBD1 (6 bases). The CDR3 extends over 14 amino acids. Germline CDR1 is MDHEN and CDR2 is SYDVKM. V was trimmed by 6 bases and J by 4 bases, leaving 15 bases between them. The CDR3 nucleotides read TGTGCCAGCAGAAACAGGGAAAGTGGCACTGAAGCTTTCTTT. It yields the protein CASRNRESGTEAFF.

This clone was recorded a few times. This chain links TRBV18 with TRBJ2-3; TRBD1 matches 7 bases. J was trimmed by 2 bases and V by 4 bases; bases with no gene match: 12. CDR3 size: 17 residues. Germline V gene lookup returns CDR1 KGHSH and CDR2 LQKENI. For the CDR3, the DNA is TGTGCCAGCTCACTTCCACCCGGGACAGAGATCACAGATACGCAGTATTTT. Its protein product is CASSLPPGTEITDTQYF.

As to this clone: The DNA is left out, because the CDR3 cannot be placed on it with certainty; the CDR3 is given as TCRdb lists it. The V call is TRBV11-3, the J call TRBJ1-1. Germline loops: CDR1 SGHNT, CDR2 YENEEA. The CDR3 region is 20 residues in length, termini included. CDR3 residues: CARFLCASSLSIREHTEAFF.